The rows below give T cell receptor beta chains drawn from one sample of a study of blood T cell repertoires in COVID-19. Here immunoSEQ multiplex PCR was the method, and the copy in TCRdb shows in-frame clones only, minus some. Here the sample spans roughly 80,000 clones, approximately 90% being singletons. Sequencing used peripheral blood. The receptor set was obtained from a man aged 50-60 years with COVID-19, enrolled during active disease. Each CDR3 is given with its conserved first and last residue. Each record gives: J gene, clone size, D gene, V gene, CDR3 DNA, CDR3 protein. The D gene is left open where the match is weak. Part of the rows lack a size; the others show once, few, many or a class for expanded clones.

j_call: TRBJ2-3
clone_size: NA
d_call: NA
v_call: TRBV5-1
cdr3_nt: TGCGCCAGCAGCTCTAGCACAGATACGCAGTATTTT
cdr3_aa: CASSSSTDTQYF

j_call: TRBJ2-7
clone_size: NA
d_call: TRBD2
v_call: TRBV14
cdr3_nt: TGTGCCAGCAGCCAAGAAGCCAAAACTAGCGCCGACTCCTACGAGCAGTACTTC
cdr3_aa: CASSQEAKTSADSYEQYF

j_call: TRBJ2-2
clone_size: once
d_call: NA
v_call: TRBV7-6
cdr3_nt: TGTGCCAGCAGCTTAAGCCGAGAGGGCACCGGGGAGCTGTTTTTT
cdr3_aa: CASSLSREGTGELFF

j_call: TRBJ2-1
clone_size: NA
d_call: TRBD2
v_call: TRBV30
cdr3_nt: TGTGCCTGGAGTGATCAAGCGGGAGGTCCAGGGGAGCAGTTCTTC
cdr3_aa: CAWSDQAGGPGEQFF

j_call: TRBJ1-4
clone_size: once
d_call: NA
v_call: TRBV9
cdr3_nt: TGTGCCAGCAGCGTAGAAGCAGGCTTTAATGAAAAACTGTTTTTT
cdr3_aa: CASSVEAGFNEKLFF

j_call: TRBJ2-1
clone_size: NA
d_call: NA
v_call: TRBV19
cdr3_nt: TGTGCCAGTAGTATAGAACAGGGGAGGTACAATGAGCAGTTCTTC
cdr3_aa: CASSIEQGRYNEQFF

j_call: TRBJ2-7
clone_size: NA
d_call: TRBD2
v_call: TRBV6-5
cdr3_nt: TGTGCCAGCTGGACCGGGACTAGCGGGAGTAGTGAGCAGTACTTC
cdr3_aa: CASWTGTSGSSEQYF

j_call: TRBJ2-7
clone_size: NA
d_call: NA
v_call: TRBV4-2
cdr3_nt: TGTGCCAGCAGCCAAGGTTATCAGGGCCAGCAGTACTTC
cdr3_aa: CASSQGYQGQQYF

j_call: TRBJ2-1
clone_size: NA
d_call: TRBD1
v_call: TRBV5-1
cdr3_nt: TGCGCCAGGCAACAGGGGGAAAAATACAATGAGCAGTTCTTC
cdr3_aa: CARQQGEKYNEQFF

j_call: TRBJ1-2
clone_size: NA
d_call: TRBD1
v_call: TRBV2
cdr3_nt: TGTGCCAGCAGTGAAGCGACAGGGAACTATGGCTACACCTTC
cdr3_aa: CASSEATGNYGYTF

j_call: TRBJ1-6
clone_size: once
d_call: NA
v_call: TRBV5-4
cdr3_nt: TGTGCCAGCAGCCCAGGGAGGGGGTCACCCCTCCACTTT
cdr3_aa: CASSPGRGSPLHF

j_call: TRBJ2-3
clone_size: NA
d_call: TRBD2
v_call: TRBV7-3
cdr3_nt: TGTGCCAGCAGCCGAGCGGGAGGGTCAACGGATACGCAGTATTTT
cdr3_aa: CASSRAGGSTDTQYF

j_call: TRBJ2-7
clone_size: NA
d_call: TRBD1
v_call: TRBV6-5
cdr3_nt: TGTGCCAGCACCCCCGGGACAGCCTCCTACGAGCAGTACTTC
cdr3_aa: CASTPGTASYEQYF

j_call: TRBJ2-1
clone_size: NA
d_call: NA
v_call: TRBV14
cdr3_nt: TGTGCCAGCAGCGGTGCGTTTGAGCAGTTCTTC
cdr3_aa: CASSGAFEQFF

j_call: TRBJ1-1
clone_size: once
d_call: TRBD1
v_call: TRBV5-1
cdr3_nt: TGCGCCAGCAGCGAAACAGGGGCGAACACTGAAGCTTTCTTT
cdr3_aa: CASSETGANTEAFF

j_call: TRBJ1-2
clone_size: few
d_call: NA
v_call: TRBV2
cdr3_nt: TGTGCCAGCAGTGAAACAAGTACTAACTATGGCTACACCTTC
cdr3_aa: CASSETSTNYGYTF

j_call: TRBJ2-7
clone_size: NA
d_call: TRBD1
v_call: TRBV11-2
cdr3_nt: TGTGCCAGCAGCTCCGGGACAGGGAATCGGTACGAGCAGTACTTC
cdr3_aa: CASSSGTGNRYEQYF

j_call: TRBJ1-1
clone_size: NA
d_call: NA
v_call: TRBV2
cdr3_nt: TGTGCCAGCAGCGACCCGGGGGGCACTGAAGCTTTCTTT
cdr3_aa: CASSDPGGTEAFF

j_call: TRBJ2-1
clone_size: NA
d_call: TRBD2
v_call: TRBV6-5
cdr3_nt: TGTGCCAGCGGTACTAGCGGGTTCAATGAGCAGTTCTTC
cdr3_aa: CASGTSGFNEQFF

j_call: TRBJ2-7
clone_size: NA
d_call: TRBD1
v_call: TRBV6-1
cdr3_nt: TGTGCCAGCAGTGAAGGGACAGGGGGCTCCTACGAGCAGTACTTC
cdr3_aa: CASSEGTGGSYEQYF

j_call: TRBJ1-6
clone_size: NA
d_call: NA
v_call: TRBV11-2
cdr3_nt: TGTGCCAGCAGCTTAGCCTCAGGGGACTATAATTCACCCCTCCACTTT
cdr3_aa: CASSLASGDYNSPLHF

j_call: TRBJ2-1
clone_size: once
d_call: NA
v_call: TRBV7-2
cdr3_nt: TGTGCCAGCAGCCCTAGGCCAAGGGAGGCCGGATGGGGTGAGCAGTTCTTC
cdr3_aa: CASSPRPREAGWGEQFF

j_call: TRBJ2-3
clone_size: NA
d_call: NA
v_call: TRBV11-2
cdr3_nt: TGTGCCAGCAGCTTAGATTATCCCCAGGGCACAGATACGCAGTATTTT
cdr3_aa: CASSLDYPQGTDTQYF

j_call: TRBJ2-2
clone_size: few
d_call: TRBD1
v_call: TRBV9
cdr3_nt: TGTGCCAGCACCTACCGGGACAGGGGCACCGGGGAGCTGTTTTTT
cdr3_aa: CASTYRDRGTGELFF

j_call: TRBJ1-6
clone_size: few
d_call: TRBD1
v_call: TRBV5-1
cdr3_nt: TGCGCCAGCAGCTTCGGGACAGGGGTAGGTTCACCCCTCCACTTT
cdr3_aa: CASSFGTGVGSPLHF

j_call: TRBJ1-5
clone_size: NA
d_call: NA
v_call: TRBV23-1
cdr3_nt: TGCGCCAGCAGTCGCGGGGGTCAGCCCCAGCATTTT
cdr3_aa: CASSRGGQPQHF

j_call: TRBJ2-3
clone_size: NA
d_call: NA
v_call: TRBV27
cdr3_nt: TGTGCCAGCAGTTCGTTCCCGGCCGGGACAGATACGCAGTATTTT
cdr3_aa: CASSSFPAGTDTQYF

j_call: TRBJ2-7
clone_size: NA
d_call: TRBD1
v_call: TRBV6-6
cdr3_nt: TGTGCCAGCAGCCCGACAGGGGACGAGCAGTACTTC
cdr3_aa: CASSPTGDEQYF

j_call: TRBJ1-1
clone_size: NA
d_call: TRBD1
v_call: TRBV14
cdr3_nt: TGTGCCAGCAGCGGTCAGACAGGGGGCACCACTGAAGCTTTCTTT
cdr3_aa: CASSGQTGGTTEAFF

j_call: TRBJ2-2
clone_size: NA
d_call: TRBD2
v_call: TRBV9
cdr3_nt: TGTGCCAGCAGCGTTTTAGCGGGAGGGGCGGTCGGGGAGCTGTTTTTT
cdr3_aa: CASSVLAGGAVGELFF

j_call: TRBJ2-1
clone_size: NA
d_call: TRBD2
v_call: TRBV19
cdr3_nt: TGTGCCACACGGAGAGCGGGAGTCCCCAATGAGCAGTTCTTC
cdr3_aa: CATRRAGVPNEQFF

j_call: TRBJ2-2
clone_size: NA
d_call: TRBD2
v_call: TRBV7-6
cdr3_nt: TGTGCCAGCAGCTTGCTGACTAGCGGAAGGAACACCGGGGAGCTGTTTTTT
cdr3_aa: CASSLLTSGRNTGELFF

j_call: TRBJ1-4
clone_size: NA
d_call: TRBD1
v_call: TRBV7-2
cdr3_nt: TGTGCCAGCAGCCACGGACAGGGCCAGGAAAAACTGTTTTTT
cdr3_aa: CASSHGQGQEKLFF

j_call: TRBJ2-4
clone_size: NA
d_call: NA
v_call: TRBV21-1
cdr3_nt: TGTGCCAGCAGCAAAGAAGGGGAGACTAGCGATCCAAACATTCAGTACTTC
cdr3_aa: CASSKEGETSDPNIQYF

j_call: TRBJ2-5
clone_size: NA
d_call: TRBD2
v_call: TRBV9
cdr3_nt: TGTGCCAGCAGCGCTTCCTCGGGGCGGGAGGGTAAGGAGACCCAGTACTTC
cdr3_aa: CASSASSGREGKETQYF

j_call: TRBJ2-1
clone_size: once
d_call: NA
v_call: TRBV3-1/TRBV3-2
cdr3_nt: TGTGCCAGCAGCCGAGTCTCCTACAATGAGCAGTTCTTC
cdr3_aa: CASSRVSYNEQFF

j_call: TRBJ2-1
clone_size: NA
d_call: NA
v_call: TRBV15
cdr3_nt: TGTGCCACCAGCTCTAGGACTATAAGCTCCTACAATGAGCAGTTCTTC
cdr3_aa: CATSSRTISSYNEQFF

j_call: TRBJ1-1
clone_size: medium-sized
d_call: NA
v_call: TRBV6-5
cdr3_nt: TGTGCCAGCCGACGGGGGGGCCCTGACACTGAAGCTTTCTTT
cdr3_aa: CASRRGGPDTEAFF

j_call: TRBJ2-1
clone_size: NA
d_call: TRBD2
v_call: TRBV11-3
cdr3_nt: TGTGCCAGCAGCTTACGGGGGAGGGCCGATGAGCAGTTCTTC
cdr3_aa: CASSLRGRADEQFF

j_call: TRBJ2-2
clone_size: NA
d_call: TRBD1
v_call: TRBV19
cdr3_nt: TGTGCCAGTACAGGACAGGGCAGGCCCGGGGAGCTGTTTTTT
cdr3_aa: CASTGQGRPGELFF

j_call: TRBJ2-1
clone_size: NA
d_call: TRBD2
v_call: TRBV19
cdr3_nt: TGTGCCAGTAGCCGGAAGGGACTAGCGGGGGGAGCCTACAATGAGCAGTTCTTC
cdr3_aa: CASSRKGLAGGAYNEQFF

j_call: TRBJ1-5
clone_size: NA
d_call: NA
v_call: TRBV10-2
cdr3_nt: TGCGCCAGCGGGAACCTAGGGGTACCACAGCCCCAGCATTTT
cdr3_aa: CASGNLGVPQPQHF